These 11 T cell receptor beta chains originate from one sample sequenced in a study of T cell responses to AZD1222 COVID-19 vaccine. Assay: immunoSEQ multiplex PCR; the TCRdb copy retains only in-frame clones and omits some. The table shows under 95,000 clones, with roughly nine tenths occurring only once. The sample in question was peripheral blood, obtained 28 days after the second AZD1222 dose. The receptor source for this set is an adult who received the AZD1222 COVID-19 vaccine.

The rearrangement uses TRBV19 and TRBJ1-2, with 9 bases lining up with TRBD1. Germline V CDR1 and CDR2: LNHDA, SQIVND (reference sequence). CDR3 length equals 14 residues. Trimming at V came to 8 bases and at J to 1 base, leaving 5 bases not matched to a gene. CDR3 sequence reads: CASRGTGSNYGYTF. The CDR3 region has the DNA TGTGCCAGTCGCGGGACAGGGAGTAACTATGGCTACACCTTC.

V and J are TRBV4-1 and TRBJ2-1, with D tentatively TRBD2 (6 bases). Trimming cost V 3 bases and J 5 bases, with 11 bases left between them. Germline V gives CDR1 MGHRA, CDR2 YSYEKL. The CDR3 length is 14 residues. The CDR3 sequence: CASSHPGLNNEQFF. The CDR3 bases are TGCGCCAGCAGCCACCCGGGACTTAACAATGAGCAGTTCTTC.

J is TRBJ1-5 and V is TRBV18, with TRBD1 matching 8 bases. Looked up from germline, CDR1 is KGHSH and CDR2 is LQKENI. The ends lost 3 bases at V and 0 bases at J; junction bases unmatched: 4. This CDR3 comprises 16 residues. The CDR3: CASSPTGASSNQPQHF. The DNA for the CDR3 is TGTGCCAGCTCACCGACAGGGGCTAGTAGCAATCAGCCCCAGCATTTT.

This rearrangement joins TRBV25-1 to TRBJ1-2, with TRBD1 matching over 8 bases. V was clipped by 2 bases and J by 5 bases; unmatched bases: 7. The CDR3 has 15 residues. Germline CDR1 MGHDK, CDR2 SYGVNS. In nucleotides, the CDR3 is TGTGCCAGCAGTGAAAACAGGGGGGCATTTTATGGCTACACCTTC. Its translation: CASSENRGAFYGYTF.

This rearrangement joins TRBV4-1 to TRBJ2-7, with D tentatively TRBD1 or TRBD2 (6 bases each). Germline loops: CDR1 MGHRA, CDR2 YSYEKL. The V end was cut by 3 bases, the J end by 4 bases, with 16 bases between. The CDR3 covers 15 residues. CDR3 nucleotide sequence: TGCGCCAGCAGCCACCTCGGGGGCGCAGCTTACGAGCAGTACTTC. Its protein is CASSHLGGAAYEQYF.

The V and J genes are TRBV28 and TRBJ1-2; D is possibly TRBD1 (5 bases). The CDR3 sequence is 15 residues long. Trimming removed 3 bases at V and 3 bases at J, with 14 bases between. From germline, CDR1 is MDHEN and CDR2 SYDVKM. The DNA of the CDR3 is TGTGCCAGCAGTTTTAACTCTAGGGGAGACTATGGCTACACCTTC. Translation: CASSFNSRGDYGYTF.

The chain uses TRBV18 and TRBJ2-2; D may be TRBD2 (5 bases). Trimming stripped 3 bases from V and 0 bases from J, with 14 bases between. This CDR3 spans 17 amino acids. CDR1 is KGHSH, CDR2 LQKENI, per germline. CDR3 in DNA: TGTGCCAGCTCACCGACTATCTCCTACGCGAACACCGGGGAGCTGTTTTTT. Translated, it gives CASSPTISYANTGELFF.

The chain joins TRBV4-3 to TRBJ1-4, with 8 nucleotides matching TRBD1. Germline CDR1 LGHNA, CDR2 YSLEER. J lost 2 bases, V lost 4 bases, and 6 bases had no gene match. The CDR3 spans 16 residues. CDR3 bases: TGCGCCAGCAGCCGCGGACAGGGCTATACTAATGAAAAACTGTTTTTT. This gives the protein CASSRGQGYTNEKLFF.

The rearrangement uses TRBV7-3 and TRBJ2-2; 8 positions match TRBD1. CDR3 length: 15 amino acids. V was clipped by 2 bases and J by 4 bases; unmatched bases: 3. CDR1 and CDR2 from the germline V gene are SGHTA and FQGTGA. In DNA, the CDR3 is TGTGCCAGCAGCTTAGCAGGGGGCGGCACCGGGGAGCTGTTTTTT. This encodes CASSLAGGGTGELFF.

CDR3 sequence: CASSRVVAGGVSYEQYF. Here the CDR3 DNA reads TGTGCCAGCAGCCGCGTCGTAGCGGGGGGAGTTTCCTACGAGCAGTACTTC. The chain is built from TRBV7-8 and TRBJ2-7; 10 nucleotides agree with TRBD2. J gave up 1 base and V 5 bases, and 11 bases lay outside the gene matches. This CDR3 region has 17 residues. The germline CDR1 and CDR2 sequences are SGHVS and FQNEAQ.

The chain carries TRBV5-4 and TRBJ2-5; 12 positions match TRBD2. J lost 3 bases, V lost 4 bases, and 13 bases had no gene match. This CDR3 region has 18 residues. From germline, CDR1 is SGHNT and CDR2 YYREEE (reference sequence). The CDR3 protein is CASSPRLAGALLEETQYF. The CDR3 DNA follows: TGTGCCAGCAGCCCGCGACTAGCGGGGGCTTTACTGGAAGAGACCCAGTACTTC.